This T cell receptor beta chain was identified during a study of shared clonotypes between healthy human individuals. Across the study: Those who served as donors were two women and a few men between the ages of 18 and 49. Study-wide results and limits: Relative to clonotypes present in all four donors, those not shared had lower generation probabilities. Clonotype sharing across a few donors was observed for 4% to 6.5% of naive CD4 clonotypes.

Only CD45RO-negative cells positively selected for CCR7 counted as naive CD8 cells, so terminally differentiated effector memory CD45RA+ cells were excluded. Each of the donors was a healthy adult who was HIV-negative and had not had a recent acute infection or vaccination. Generated by immunoSEQ multiplex PCR, the TCRdb table keeps only in-frame clones and is missing some. The table records about 2 million clones, about 95% of them present only once. In germline, CDR1 is LNHDA, CDR2 SQIVND (reference sequence). The CDR3 sequence is 14 residues long. The V gene lost 3 bases and the J gene lost 3 bases, with 11 bases spanning the gap. About this clone itself: The antigen is unknown.

This TCR was recovered from a man aged 18 to 30 in good health. The genes are TRBV19 and TRBJ2-5; TRBD1 is a possible D gene (6 bases). Sequencing was performed on naive CD8+ T cells sorted from blood. The CDR3 sequence: CASSIWGQEETQYF. The DNA of the CDR3 is TGTGCCAGTAGTATCTGGGGGCAGGAAGAGACCCAGTACTTC.